Below, 3 T cell receptor beta chains from the same sample are listed, as sequenced in a study of CD8+ T cells in alopecia areata. Treatment in this sample: oral pan-JAK inhibitor, 5-10 mg twice daily. Reverse transcribed after extraction, RNA yielded cDNA as the sequencing template. Assay: immunoSEQ multiplex PCR; the TCRdb copy retains only in-frame clones and omits some. The data show some 180,000 clones, 40% to 65% seen once. The specimen comprised CD8+ T cells sorted from blood, sampled at week 24, from a patient treated with tofacitinib. Every receptor here comes from a human donor with alopecia areata.

The genes are TRBV30 and TRBJ2-1; D is unresolved. The CDR3 sequence is 11 residues long. The V end lost 0 bases, the J end lost 7 bases, and 4 bases lay between the germline ends. Germline CDR1 and CDR2: GTSNPN and SVGIG (reference sequence). The CDR3 here is CAWSVQNEQFF. The CDR3 region has the DNA TGTGCCTGGAGTGTACAAAATGAGCAGTTCTTC.

The sample holds one count of this clone. V and J are TRBV2 and TRBJ1-1; no firm D call. V lost 8 bases and J lost 0, with 16 bases in between. The CDR3 consists of 15 residues. The germline CDR1 and CDR2 sequences are SNHLY and FYNNEI. CDR3 amino acids: CASYIGVGMNTEAFF. In nucleotides, the CDR3 is TGTGCCAGCTATATCGGGGTGGGGATGAACACTGAAGCTTTCTTT.

V gene TRBV27 combines with J gene TRBJ1-2; TRBD1 matches 9 bases. The CDR3 sequence is 15 residues long. Germline V CDR1 and CDR2: MNHEY, SMNVEV (reference sequence). Germline trimming cut 6 bases from V and 2 bases from J; bases unmatched to any gene: 7. The CDR3 reads CASSRQGGSNYGYTF. In DNA form, the CDR3 reads TGTGCCAGCAGCCGACAGGGGGGCTCCAACTATGGCTACACCTTC.